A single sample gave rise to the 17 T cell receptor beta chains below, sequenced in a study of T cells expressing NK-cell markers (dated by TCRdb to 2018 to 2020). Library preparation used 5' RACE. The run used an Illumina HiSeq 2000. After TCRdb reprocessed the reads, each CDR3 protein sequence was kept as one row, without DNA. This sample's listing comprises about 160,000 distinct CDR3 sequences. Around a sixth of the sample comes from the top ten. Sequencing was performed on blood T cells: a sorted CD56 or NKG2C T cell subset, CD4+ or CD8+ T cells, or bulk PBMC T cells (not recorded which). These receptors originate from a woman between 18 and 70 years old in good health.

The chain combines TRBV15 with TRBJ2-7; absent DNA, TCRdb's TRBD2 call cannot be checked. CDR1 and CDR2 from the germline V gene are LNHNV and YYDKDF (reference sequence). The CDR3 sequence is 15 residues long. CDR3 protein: CATSRDIGGVHEQYF.

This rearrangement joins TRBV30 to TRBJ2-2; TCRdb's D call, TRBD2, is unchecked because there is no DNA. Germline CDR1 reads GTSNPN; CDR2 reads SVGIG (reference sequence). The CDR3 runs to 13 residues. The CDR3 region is CAWMRGRPGELFF.

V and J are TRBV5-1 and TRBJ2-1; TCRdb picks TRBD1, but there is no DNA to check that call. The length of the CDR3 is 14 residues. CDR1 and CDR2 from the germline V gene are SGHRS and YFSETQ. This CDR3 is CASSRDSSYNEQFF.

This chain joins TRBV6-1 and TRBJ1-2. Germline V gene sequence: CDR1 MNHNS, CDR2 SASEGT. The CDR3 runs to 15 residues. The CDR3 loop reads CASIMGRGAINGYTF.

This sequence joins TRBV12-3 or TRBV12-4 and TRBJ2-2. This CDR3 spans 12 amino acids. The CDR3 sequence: CASSFGTGELFF.

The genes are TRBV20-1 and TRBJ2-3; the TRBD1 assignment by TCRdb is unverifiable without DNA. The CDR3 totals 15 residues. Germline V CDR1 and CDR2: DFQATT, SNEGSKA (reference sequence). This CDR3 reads CSAPTRGTGTDTQYF.

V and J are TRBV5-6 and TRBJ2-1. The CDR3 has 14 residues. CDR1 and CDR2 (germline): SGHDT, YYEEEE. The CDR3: CASTVLDSLNEQFF. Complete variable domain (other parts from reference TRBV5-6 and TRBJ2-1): DAGVTQSPTHLIKTRGQQVTLRCSPKSGHDTVSWYQQALGQGPQFIFQYYEEEERQRGNFPDRFSGHQFPNYSSELNVNALLLGDSALYLCASTVLDSLNEQFFGPGTRLTVL.

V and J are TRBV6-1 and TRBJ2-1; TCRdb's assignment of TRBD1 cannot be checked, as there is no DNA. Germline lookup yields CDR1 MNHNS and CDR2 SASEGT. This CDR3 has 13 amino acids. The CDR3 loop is CASRQGPYNEQFF.

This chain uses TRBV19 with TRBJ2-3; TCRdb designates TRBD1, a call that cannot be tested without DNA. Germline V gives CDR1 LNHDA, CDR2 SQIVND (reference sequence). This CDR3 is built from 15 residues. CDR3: CASSRGTGATDTQYF. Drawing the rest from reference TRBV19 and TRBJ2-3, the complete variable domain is DGGITQSPKYLFRKEGQNVTLSCEQNLNHDAMYWYRQDPGQGLRLIYYSQIVNDFQKGDIAEGYSVSREKKESFPLTVTSAQKNPTAFYLCASSRGTGATDTQYFGPGTRLTVL.

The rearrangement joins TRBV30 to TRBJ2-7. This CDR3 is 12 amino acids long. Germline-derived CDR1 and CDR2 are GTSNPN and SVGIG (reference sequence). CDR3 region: CAWSVFSVEQYF.

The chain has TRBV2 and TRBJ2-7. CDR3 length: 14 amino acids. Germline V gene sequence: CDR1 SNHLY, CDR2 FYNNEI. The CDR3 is CASRWDLPTYEQYF.

CDR3 protein: CASSPRGTSGGYEQYF. The V and J genes are TRBV7-9 and TRBJ2-7; TCRdb gives TRBD2 as the D gene, but with no DNA this cannot be confirmed. The germline V gene encodes CDR1 SEHNR and CDR2 FQNEAQ (reference sequence). The CDR3 is 16 residues long.

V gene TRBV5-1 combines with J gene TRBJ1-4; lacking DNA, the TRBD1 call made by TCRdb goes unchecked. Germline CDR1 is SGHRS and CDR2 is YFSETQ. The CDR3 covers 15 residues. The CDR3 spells CASSLLTGKNEKLFF.

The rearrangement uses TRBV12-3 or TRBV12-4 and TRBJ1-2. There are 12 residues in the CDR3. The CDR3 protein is CASSSDNYGYTF.

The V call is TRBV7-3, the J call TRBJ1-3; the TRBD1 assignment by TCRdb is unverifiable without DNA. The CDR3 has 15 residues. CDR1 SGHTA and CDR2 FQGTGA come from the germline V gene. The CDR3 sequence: CASSPGVAPGNTIYF.

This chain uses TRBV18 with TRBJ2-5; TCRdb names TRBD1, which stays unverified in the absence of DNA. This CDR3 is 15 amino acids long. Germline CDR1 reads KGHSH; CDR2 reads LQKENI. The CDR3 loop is CASTREQGAGETQYF.

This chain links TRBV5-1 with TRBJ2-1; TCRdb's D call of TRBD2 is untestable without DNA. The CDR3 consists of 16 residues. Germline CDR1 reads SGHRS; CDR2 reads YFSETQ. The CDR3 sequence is CASSPLGRGIGGEQFF.